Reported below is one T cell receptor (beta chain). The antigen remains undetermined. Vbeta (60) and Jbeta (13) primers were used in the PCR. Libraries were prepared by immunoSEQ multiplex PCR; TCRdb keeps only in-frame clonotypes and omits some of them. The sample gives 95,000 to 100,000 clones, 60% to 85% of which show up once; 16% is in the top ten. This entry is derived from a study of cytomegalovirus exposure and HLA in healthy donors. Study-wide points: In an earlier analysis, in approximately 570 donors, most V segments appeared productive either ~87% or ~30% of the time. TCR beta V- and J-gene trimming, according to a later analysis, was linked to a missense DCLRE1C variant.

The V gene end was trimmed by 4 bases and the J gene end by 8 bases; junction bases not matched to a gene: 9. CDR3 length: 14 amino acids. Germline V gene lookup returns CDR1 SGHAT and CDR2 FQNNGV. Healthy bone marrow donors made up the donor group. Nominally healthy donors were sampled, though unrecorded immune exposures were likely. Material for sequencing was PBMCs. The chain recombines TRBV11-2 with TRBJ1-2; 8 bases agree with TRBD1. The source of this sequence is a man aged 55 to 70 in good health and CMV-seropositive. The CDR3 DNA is TGTGCCAGCAGCTCCCTCAGGGGGCCTATGGGCTACACCTTC. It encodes CASSSLRGPMGYTF.